This TCR beta chain originates from a study of shared clonotypes between healthy human individuals. V was pared by 6 bases and J by 3 bases, with 18 bases between. Germline assignment: CDR1 MNHNS and CDR2 SASEGT. The length of the CDR3 is 15 residues. TCRdb's table, derived via immunoSEQ multiplex PCR, lists solely in-frame clones and lacks some. The sample holds over a million clones, approximately 98.5% seen once. Findings and caveats of the study: For sorted subsets, rarefaction showed incomplete sequencing despite large depth. Richness estimates generally favored naive over memory subsets. Clonotypes that were shared across a handful of donors made up roughly 5% of naive CD4 clonotypes.

Concerning this clone: The antigen remains unidentified.

The sequenced sample consisted of naive CD4+ T cells sorted from blood. Regarding subset: CD45RA+ positively selected. This TCR derives from a man in his thirties or forties in good health. The V and J genes are TRBV6-1 and TRBJ2-7, with D perhaps matching TRBD2 (6 bases). CDR3 sequence: CASRFVSSDNYEQYF. The CDR3 bases are TGTGCCAGCAGATTCGTCTCTAGCGATAACTACGAGCAGTACTTC.